The TCR beta chain described here comes from a study of shared clonotypes between healthy human individuals. Study-wide results and caveats: Sampling involved blood alone; tissue repertoires likely differ.

Germline V lookup: CDR1 LNHDA, CDR2 SQIVND (reference sequence). V dropped 8 bases and J dropped 1 base, with 16 bases sitting between them. This CDR3 comprises 15 residues. None of the donors, who were healthy HIV-negative adults, had recently had acute infections or vaccinations. In the original analysis: ImmunoSEQ supplied junction-only sequences lacking quality scores, so filtering was different. Sequencing used immunoSEQ multiplex PCR; TCRdb keeps in-frame clones, though not all of them. The V and J calls and clone size are taken from that table; D and trimming were inferred from the DNA. The sample records over 1.5 million clones, under 99% being singletons. In the case of this clone: Its antigen is unidentified.

This sequence joins TRBV19 and TRBJ2-3; tentatively, D is TRBD1 or TRBD2 (6 bases each). This receptor was obtained from a man in his thirties or forties in good health. The sequenced material came from naive CD4+ T cells sorted from blood. Subset denoted: CD45RA+ positively selected. The CDR3 bases are TGTGCCAGTGGAGGGGGACTCGCCGGCACAGATACGCAGTATTTT. Amino acids: CASGGGLAGTDTQYF.